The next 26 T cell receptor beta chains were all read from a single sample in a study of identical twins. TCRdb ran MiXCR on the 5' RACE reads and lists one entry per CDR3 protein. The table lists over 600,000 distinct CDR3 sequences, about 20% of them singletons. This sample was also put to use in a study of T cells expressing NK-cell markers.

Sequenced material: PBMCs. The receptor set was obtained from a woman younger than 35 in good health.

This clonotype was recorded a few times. The CDR3 spells CSVTRLSEQFF. The CDR3 coding sequence is TGCAGCGTTACCCGACTGAGTGAGCAGTTCTTC. The rearrangement uses TRBV29-1 and TRBJ2-1; D gene unclear. Germline V gene data show CDR1 as SQVTM and CDR2 as ANQGSEA. With 5 bases removed from V and 9 bases from J, the gap between germline ends came to 11 bases. The CDR3 loop spans 11 amino acids.

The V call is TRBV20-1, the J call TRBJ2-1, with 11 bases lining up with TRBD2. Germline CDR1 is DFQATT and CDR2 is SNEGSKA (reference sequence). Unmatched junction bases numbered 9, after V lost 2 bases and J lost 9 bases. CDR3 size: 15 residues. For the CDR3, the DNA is TGCAGTGCTAGATCGCCCACTAGCGGGAGTATTGAGCAGTTCTTC. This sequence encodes CSARSPTSGSIEQFF.

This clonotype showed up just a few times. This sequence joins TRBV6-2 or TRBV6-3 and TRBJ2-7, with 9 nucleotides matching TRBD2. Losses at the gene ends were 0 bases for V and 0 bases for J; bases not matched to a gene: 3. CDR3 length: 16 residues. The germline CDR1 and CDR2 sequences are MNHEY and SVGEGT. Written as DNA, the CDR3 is TGTGCCAGCAGTTACTCGGCTAGCGGGATCTCCTACGAGCAGTACTTC. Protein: CASSYSASGISYEQYF.

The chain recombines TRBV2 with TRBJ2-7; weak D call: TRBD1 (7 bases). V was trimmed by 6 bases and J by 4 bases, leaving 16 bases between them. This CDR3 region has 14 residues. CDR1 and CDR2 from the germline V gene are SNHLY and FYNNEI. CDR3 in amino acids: CASREGAGGYEQYF. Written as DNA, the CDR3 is TGTGCCAGCAGGGAGGGGGCTGGAGGATACGAGCAGTACTTC.

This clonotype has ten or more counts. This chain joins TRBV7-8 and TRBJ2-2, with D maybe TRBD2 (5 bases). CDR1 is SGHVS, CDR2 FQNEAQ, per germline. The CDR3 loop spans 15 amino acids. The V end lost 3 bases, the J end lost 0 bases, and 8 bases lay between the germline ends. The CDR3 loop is CASSFPAANTGELFF. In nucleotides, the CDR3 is TGTGCCAGCAGCTTTCCAGCGGCGAACACCGGGGAGCTGTTTTTT.

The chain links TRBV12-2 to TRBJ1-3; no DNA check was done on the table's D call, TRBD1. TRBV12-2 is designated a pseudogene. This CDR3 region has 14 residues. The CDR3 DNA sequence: TGTGCAAGTCGCCCCCCAGTACCCGGAAACACCATATATTTT. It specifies CASRPPVPGNTIYF.

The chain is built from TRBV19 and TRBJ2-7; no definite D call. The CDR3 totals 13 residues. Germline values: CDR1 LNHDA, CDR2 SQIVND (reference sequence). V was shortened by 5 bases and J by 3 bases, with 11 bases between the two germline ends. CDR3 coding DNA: TGTGCCAGTAGTTCAAGACCGGGCTACGAGCAGTACTTC. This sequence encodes CASSSRPGYEQYF. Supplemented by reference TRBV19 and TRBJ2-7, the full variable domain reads DGGITQSPKYLFRKEGQNVTLSCEQNLNHDAMYWYRQDPGQGLRLIYYSQIVNDFQKGDIAEGYSVSREKKESFPLTVTSAQKNPTAFYLCASSSRPGYEQYFGPGTRLTVT.

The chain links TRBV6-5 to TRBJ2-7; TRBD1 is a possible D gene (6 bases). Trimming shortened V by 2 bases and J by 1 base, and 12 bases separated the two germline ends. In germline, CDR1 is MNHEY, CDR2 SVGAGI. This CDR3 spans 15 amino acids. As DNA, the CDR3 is TGTGCCAGCAGTTACATCTCAGGGGCTTCCTACGAGCAGTACTTC. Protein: CASSYISGASYEQYF.

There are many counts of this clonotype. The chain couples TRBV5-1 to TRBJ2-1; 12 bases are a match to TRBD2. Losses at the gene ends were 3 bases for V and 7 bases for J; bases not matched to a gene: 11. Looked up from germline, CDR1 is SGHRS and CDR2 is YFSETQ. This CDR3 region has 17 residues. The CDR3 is CASSYDLLAGGLNEQFF. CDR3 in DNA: TGCGCCAGCAGCTATGACCTACTAGCGGGGGGCCTGAATGAGCAGTTCTTC.

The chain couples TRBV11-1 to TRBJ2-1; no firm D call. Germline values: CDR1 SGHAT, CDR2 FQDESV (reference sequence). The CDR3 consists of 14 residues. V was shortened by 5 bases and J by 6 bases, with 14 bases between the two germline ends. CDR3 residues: CASSPRTPTNEQFF. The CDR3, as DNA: TGTGCCAGCAGCCCTAGGACGCCGACCAATGAGCAGTTCTTC.

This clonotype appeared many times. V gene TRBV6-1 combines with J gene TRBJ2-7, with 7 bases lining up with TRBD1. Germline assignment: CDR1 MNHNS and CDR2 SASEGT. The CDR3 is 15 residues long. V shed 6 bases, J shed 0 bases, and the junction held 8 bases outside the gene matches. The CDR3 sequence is CASRWTGDSSYEQYF. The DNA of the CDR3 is TGTGCCAGCAGATGGACAGGCGATAGCTCCTACGAGCAGTACTTC.

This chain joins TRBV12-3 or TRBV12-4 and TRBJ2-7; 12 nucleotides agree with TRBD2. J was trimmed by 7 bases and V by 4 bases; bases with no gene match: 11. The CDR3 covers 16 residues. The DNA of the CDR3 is TGTGCCAGCAGTTCCAGACTAGCGGGGGACCTAAAAGAGCAGTACTTC. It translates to CASSSRLAGDLKEQYF.

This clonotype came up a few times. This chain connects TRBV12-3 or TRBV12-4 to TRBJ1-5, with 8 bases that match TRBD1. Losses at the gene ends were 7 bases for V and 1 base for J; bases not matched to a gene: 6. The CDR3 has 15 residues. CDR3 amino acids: CASTPQGASNQPQHF. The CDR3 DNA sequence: TGTGCCAGCACCCCTCAGGGGGCAAGCAATCAGCCCCAGCATTTT.

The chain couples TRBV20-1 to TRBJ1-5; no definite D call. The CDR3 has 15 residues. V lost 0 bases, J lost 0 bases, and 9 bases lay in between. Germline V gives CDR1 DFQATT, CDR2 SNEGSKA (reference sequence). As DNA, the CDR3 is TGCAGTGCTAGAGATAGAGTAGATAGCAATCAGCCCCAGCATTTT. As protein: CSARDRVDSNQPQHF.

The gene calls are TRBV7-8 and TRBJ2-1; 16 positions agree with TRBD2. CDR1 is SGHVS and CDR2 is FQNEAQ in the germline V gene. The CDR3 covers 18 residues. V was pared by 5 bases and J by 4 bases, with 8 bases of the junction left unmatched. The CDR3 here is CASSPGLAGGPDYNEQFF. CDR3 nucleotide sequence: TGTGCCAGCAGCCCGGGACTAGCGGGGGGGCCTGATTACAATGAGCAGTTCTTC.

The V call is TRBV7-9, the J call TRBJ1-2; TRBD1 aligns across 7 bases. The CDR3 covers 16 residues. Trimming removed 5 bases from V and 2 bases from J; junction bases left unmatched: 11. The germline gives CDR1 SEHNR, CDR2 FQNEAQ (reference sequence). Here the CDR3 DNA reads TGTGCCAGCAGCCAAGTAGGACAGGAGAAGAACTATGGCTACACCTTC. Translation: CASSQVGQEKNYGYTF.

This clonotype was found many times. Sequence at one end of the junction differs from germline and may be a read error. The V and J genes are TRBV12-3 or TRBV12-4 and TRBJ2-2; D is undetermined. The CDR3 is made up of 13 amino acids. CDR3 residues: CASSLAATGELFF. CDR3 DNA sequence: TGCGCCAGCAGCTTGGCCGCGACCGGGGAGCTGTTTTTT.

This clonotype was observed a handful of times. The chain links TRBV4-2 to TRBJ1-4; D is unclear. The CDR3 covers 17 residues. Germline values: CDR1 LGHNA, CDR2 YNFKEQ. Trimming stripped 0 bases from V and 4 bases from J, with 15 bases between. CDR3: CASSQDDGFRSNEKLFF. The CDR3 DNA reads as TGTGCCAGCAGCCAAGATGACGGATTCCGGAGTAATGAAAAACTGTTTTTT.

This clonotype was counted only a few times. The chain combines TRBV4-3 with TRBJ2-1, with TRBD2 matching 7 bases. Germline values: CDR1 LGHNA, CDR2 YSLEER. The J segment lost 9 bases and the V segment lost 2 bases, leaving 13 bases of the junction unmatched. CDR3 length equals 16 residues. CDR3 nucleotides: TGCGCCAGCAGCCAATTACAAGGACTAGAACGTACTGAGCAGTTCTTC. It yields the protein CASSQLQGLERTEQFF.

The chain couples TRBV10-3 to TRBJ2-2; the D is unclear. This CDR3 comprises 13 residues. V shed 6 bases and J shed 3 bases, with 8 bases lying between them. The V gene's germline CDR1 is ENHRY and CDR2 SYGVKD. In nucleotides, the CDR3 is TGTGCCATCAGGGGTGATGACACCGGGGAGCTGTTTTTT. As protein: CAIRGDDTGELFF.

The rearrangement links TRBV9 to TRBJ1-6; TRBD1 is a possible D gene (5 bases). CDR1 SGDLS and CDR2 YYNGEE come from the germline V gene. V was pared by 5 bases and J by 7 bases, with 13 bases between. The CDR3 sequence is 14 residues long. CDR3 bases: TGTGCCAGCAGTAACGGGGGGGACAATTCACCCCTCCACTTT. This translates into CASSNGGDNSPLHF.

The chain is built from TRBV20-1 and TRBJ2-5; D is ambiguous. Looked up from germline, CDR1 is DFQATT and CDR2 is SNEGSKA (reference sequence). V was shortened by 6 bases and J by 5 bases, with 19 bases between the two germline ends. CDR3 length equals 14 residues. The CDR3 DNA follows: TGCAGTGCCTCCCTAGGATCGAAAGGGGAGACCCAGTACTTC. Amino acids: CSASLGSKGETQYF.

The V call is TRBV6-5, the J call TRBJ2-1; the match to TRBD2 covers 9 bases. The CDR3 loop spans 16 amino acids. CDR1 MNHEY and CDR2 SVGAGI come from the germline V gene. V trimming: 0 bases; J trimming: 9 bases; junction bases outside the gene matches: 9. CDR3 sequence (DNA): TGTGCCAGCAGTTACTCGGTGCTAGCGGGAAGTATTGAGCAGTTCTTC. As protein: CASSYSVLAGSIEQFF.

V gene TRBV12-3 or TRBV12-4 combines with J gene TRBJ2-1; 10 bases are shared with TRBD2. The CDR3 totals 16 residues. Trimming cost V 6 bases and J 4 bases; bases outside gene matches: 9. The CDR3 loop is CASSRPGLAQYNEQFF. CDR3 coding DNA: TGTGCCAGCAGCCGACCGGGACTAGCGCAGTACAATGAGCAGTTCTTC.

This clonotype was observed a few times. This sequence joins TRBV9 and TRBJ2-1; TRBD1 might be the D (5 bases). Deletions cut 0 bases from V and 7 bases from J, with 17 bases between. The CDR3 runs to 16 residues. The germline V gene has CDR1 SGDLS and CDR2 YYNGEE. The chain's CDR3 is CASSVGENGRGNEQFF. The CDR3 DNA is TGTGCCAGCAGCGTAGGAGAGAATGGAAGGGGAAATGAGCAGTTCTTC.

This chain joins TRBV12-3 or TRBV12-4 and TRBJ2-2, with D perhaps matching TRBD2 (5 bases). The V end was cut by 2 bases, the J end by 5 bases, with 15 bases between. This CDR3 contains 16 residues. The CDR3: CASSLWAARRTGELFF. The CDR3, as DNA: TGTGCCAGCAGTTTATGGGCGGCCAGGAGGACCGGGGAGCTGTTTTTT.